These 10 T cell receptor beta chains came from one sample sequenced in a study of blood T cell repertoires in COVID-19. Clones were sequenced by immunoSEQ multiplex PCR, and TCRdb holds only the in-frame ones, with some missing. The table lists over 150,000 clones, approximately 82% of them singletons. The specimen sequenced was peripheral blood. All receptors come from a human donor in a cohort sampled during active COVID-19.

This chain joins TRBV11-2 and TRBJ2-7; TRBD1 matches at 10 bases. Per germline, CDR1 SGHAT and CDR2 FQNNGV. The trim removed 5 bases at V and 3 bases at J, leaving 7 bases unmatched. CDR3 length: 15 amino acids. DNA for the CDR3: TGTGCCAGCAGCACACGAGACAGGGGGCTCTACGAGCAGTACTTC. Its translation: CASSTRDRGLYEQYF.

The rearrangement joins TRBV27 to TRBJ1-2, with 7 bases aligning to TRBD1. J was trimmed by 1 base and V by 5 bases; bases with no gene match: 4. Per the germline V gene, CDR1 is MNHEY and CDR2 is SMNVEV (reference sequence). The CDR3 runs to 14 residues. The CDR3 here is CASSGRDSNYGYTF. In nucleotides, the CDR3 is TGTGCCAGCAGTGGCCGGGACAGTAACTATGGCTACACCTTC.

J is TRBJ2-3 and V is TRBV28, with 10 bases matching TRBD1. CDR3 length equals 14 residues. The ends lost 6 bases at V and 4 bases at J; junction bases unmatched: 4. CDR1 MDHEN and CDR2 SYDVKM come from the germline V gene. CDR3 in DNA: TGTGCCAGCAGGCCGGACAGGGGGGCAGATACGCAGTATTTT. This translates into CASRPDRGADTQYF.

The rearrangement links TRBV2 to TRBJ1-5, with D maybe TRBD1 (5 bases). The CDR3 has 14 residues. Per germline, CDR1 SNHLY and CDR2 FYNNEI. V shed 7 bases and J shed 0 bases, with 10 bases lying between them. The CDR3 region has the DNA TGTGCCAGCAATGGGGCCCATAGCAATCAGCCCCAGCATTTT. This translates into CASNGAHSNQPQHF. The variable domain in full, with the rest retrieved from reference TRBV2 and TRBJ1-5, is EPEVTQTPSHQVTQMGQEVILRCVPISNHLYFYWYRQILGQKVEFLVSFYNNEISEKSEIFDDQFSVERPDGSNFTLKIRSTKLEDSAMYFCASNGAHSNQPQHFGDGTRLSIL.

The J gene is TRBJ2-3, the V gene TRBV18; D is ambiguous. Germline V CDR1 and CDR2: KGHSH, LQKENI. V lost 3 bases to trimming and J lost 2 bases, with 12 bases between them. The CDR3 covers 15 residues. The CDR3, as DNA: TGTGCCAGCTCACCCGGTTGGTCGATCACAGATACGCAGTATTTT. As protein: CASSPGWSITDTQYF.

This clone was counted at least ten times. The chain employs TRBV2 and TRBJ1-5; tentatively, D is TRBD1 (5 bases). The CDR3 length is 17 residues. The germline gives CDR1 SNHLY, CDR2 FYNNEI. Trimming took 3 bases from V and 3 from J, leaving 18 bases between them. The DNA for the CDR3 is TGTGCCAGCAGTGAGATTACAGGATTTGGAGTCAATCAGCCCCAGCATTTT. This gives the protein CASSEITGFGVNQPQHF.

The V call is TRBV29-1, the J call TRBJ2-7; D gene ambiguous. Germline values: CDR1 SQVTM, CDR2 ANQGSEA. The V gene lost 7 bases and the J gene lost 3 bases, with 22 bases spanning the gap. The CDR3 spans 15 residues. Here the CDR3 reads CSAVVAASVGYEQYF. The CDR3, as DNA: TGCAGCGCTGTGGTGGCGGCGAGCGTAGGCTACGAGCAGTACTTC.

This chain joins TRBV7-9 and TRBJ2-5, with D tentatively TRBD1 (6 bases). Germline CDR1 is SEHNR and CDR2 is FQNEAQ (reference sequence). This CDR3 contains 15 residues. Trimming stripped 1 base from V and 4 bases from J, with 13 bases between. Here the CDR3 reads CASSLVGGRRETQYF. The CDR3 DNA reads TGTGCCAGCAGCTTAGTAGGGGGAAGACGAGAGACCCAGTACTTC.

CDR3: CASDSDRANQPQHF. DNA of the CDR3: TGTGCCAGCGATTCTGACAGGGCGAATCAGCCCCAGCATTTT. The chain employs TRBV6-6 and TRBJ1-5, with TRBD1 matching over 7 bases. V gave up 8 bases and J gave up 4 bases; unmatched junction bases: 8. CDR3 length: 14 residues. Germline V gene data show CDR1 as MNHNY and CDR2 as SVGAGI (reference sequence).

This clone has just a few counts. The chain couples TRBV1 to TRBJ2-1; the table assigns TRBD2, which was not confirmed against the DNA. TRBV1 constitutes a pseudogene. The CDR3 is 17 residues long. The CDR3, as DNA: TGCACCAGCAGCCAAGCAGTATTTACTAAGTCCTCCAATGAGCAGTTCTTC. Translation: CTSSQAVFTKSSNEQFF.